These 21 T cell receptor beta chains were all obtained from the same sample, sequenced in a study of T cell changes during pregnancy in multiple sclerosis. Data came from immunoSEQ multiplex PCR; TCRdb stores just in-frame clones and leaves some out. The sample contains over 80,000 clones, 90% of which appear only once. The starting material was peripheral blood, obtained in the second trimester of pregnancy. These TCRs come from a female donor in good health, enrolled as a control in a pregnancy study.

This chain connects TRBV19 to TRBJ1-4, with D possibly being TRBD1 (5 bases). Germline CDR1 and CDR2: LNHDA and SQIVND (reference sequence). V was pared by 4 bases and J by 1 base, with 10 bases between. The CDR3 is 15 residues long. The CDR3, as DNA: TGTGCCAGTAGTAAGATGACAGTAACTAATGAAAAACTGTTTTTT. Its translation is CASSKMTVTNEKLFF.

V usage is TRBV19 and J usage is TRBJ1-2, with TRBD1 matching 8 bases. In germline, CDR1 is LNHDA, CDR2 SQIVND (reference sequence). The CDR3 length is 14 residues. After removal of 2 bases from V and 4 bases from J, the junction contained 3 bases not matched to a gene. CDR3: CASSILGQGYGYTF. CDR3 nucleotide sequence: TGTGCCAGTAGTATATTAGGACAGGGCTATGGCTACACCTTC. Combining the CDR3 with reference TRBV19 and TRBJ1-2 gives the whole variable domain DGGITQSPKYLFRKEGQNVTLSCEQNLNHDAMYWYRQDPGQGLRLIYYSQIVNDFQKGDIAEGYSVSREKKESFPLTVTSAQKNPTAFYLCASSILGQGYGYTFGSGTRLTVV.

The V gene is TRBV5-1, the J gene TRBJ1-2, with unresolved D. The CDR3 covers 17 residues. Per the germline V gene, CDR1 is SGHRS and CDR2 is YFSETQ. Trimming took 1 base from V and 4 from J, leaving 20 bases between them. In nucleotides, the CDR3 is TGCGCCAGCAGCTTGATGGCGATCCAAATATCTAGCTATGGCTACACCTTC. The encoded protein is CASSLMAIQISSYGYTF.

The chain uses TRBV5-1 and TRBJ1-1, with D possibly matching TRBD1 (5 bases). The V and J ends lost 3 bases and 12 bases respectively, with 18 bases between them. Germline-derived CDR1 and CDR2 are SGHRS and YFSETQ. The CDR3 loop spans 13 amino acids. CDR3 coding DNA: TGCGCCAGCAGCTCGACAGCGAGACTGGATACTTTCTTT. Translation: CASSSTARLDTFF. Variable domain in full (rest from reference TRBV5-1 and TRBJ1-1): KAGVTQTPRYLIKTRGQQVTLSCSPISGHRSVSWYQQTPGQGLQFLFEYFSETQRNKGNFPGRFSGRQFSNSRSEMNVSTLELGDSALYLCASSSTARLDTFFGQGTRLTVV.

The rearrangement uses TRBV11-1 and TRBJ1-1; D is uncertain. CDR3 length equals 15 residues. CDR1 and CDR2 from the germline V gene are SGHAT and FQDESV (reference sequence). Trimming shortened V by 1 base and J by 0 bases, and 9 bases separated the two germline ends. The CDR3 loop reads CASSLGTGLNTEAFF. CDR3 coding DNA: TGTGCCAGCAGCTTAGGAACCGGGTTGAACACTGAAGCTTTCTTT.

The chain carries TRBV18 and TRBJ2-7; TRBD2 is a possible D gene (6 bases). Germline CDR1 reads KGHSH; CDR2 reads LQKENI. V lost 5 bases, J lost 0 bases, and 8 bases lay in between. This CDR3 is built from 13 residues. Written as DNA, the CDR3 is TGTGCCAGCTCAATCGGGAGCTCCTACGAGCAGTACTTC. It is translated as CASSIGSSYEQYF.

The chain has TRBV7-2 and TRBJ1-2, with no clear D. The V gene lost 5 bases and the J gene lost 1 base, with 11 bases spanning the gap. Per germline, CDR1 SGHTA and CDR2 FQGNSA. The CDR3 is 14 residues long. CDR3 region: CASSAYHVNYGYTF. In DNA form, the CDR3 reads TGTGCCAGCAGCGCCTATCACGTTAACTATGGCTACACCTTC.

The chain uses TRBV27 and TRBJ2-5; D call uncertain. The V end lost 5 bases, the J end lost 1 base, and 5 bases lay between the germline ends. Germline values: CDR1 MNHEY, CDR2 SMNVEV (reference sequence). The CDR3 extends over 12 amino acids. The CDR3, as DNA: TGTGCCAGCAGTGGCCTCCAAGAGACCCAGTACTTC. It encodes CASSGLQETQYF.

V gene TRBV6-5 combines with J gene TRBJ1-5; perhaps TRBD1 as D (6 bases). V was pared by 10 bases and J by 0 bases, with 10 bases between. CDR3 size: 13 residues. Germline-derived CDR1 and CDR2 are MNHEY and SVGAGI. CDR3 DNA: TGTGCCACACAGGGAGATAGCAATCAGCCCCAGCATTTT. Protein product: CATQGDSNQPQHF.

The chain carries TRBV6-5 and TRBJ2-2, with 7 bases that match TRBD2. The CDR3 loop spans 15 amino acids. In germline, CDR1 is MNHEY, CDR2 SVGAGI. V lost 6 bases and J lost 8; bases outside the gene matches: 12. The CDR3 spells CASRRKGRGVGELFF. The CDR3 region has the DNA TGTGCCAGCAGACGGAAAGGGAGGGGAGTAGGGGAGCTGTTTTTT.

The genes are TRBV9 and TRBJ2-2; 10 positions agree with TRBD1. V was pared by 3 bases and J by 4 bases, with 3 bases of the junction left unmatched. Germline CDR1 reads SGDLS; CDR2 reads YYNGEE. This CDR3 region has 15 residues. DNA of the CDR3: TGTGCCAGCAGCGCCCGGACAGGGGGCACCGGGGAGCTGTTTTTT. It encodes CASSARTGGTGELFF.

Only one count was recorded for this clone. This chain uses TRBV5-1 with TRBJ1-2, with TRBD1 matching 10 bases. This CDR3 comprises 14 residues. V shed 4 bases and J 5 bases; nucleotides not matched to a gene: 5. Per germline, CDR1 SGHRS and CDR2 YFSETQ. CDR3 DNA sequence: TGCGCCAGCAGCACATCGGACAGGGGGTATGGCTACACCTTC. It is translated as CASSTSDRGYGYTF.

The chain employs TRBV28 and TRBJ1-4; 8 bases are a match to TRBD1. CDR3 length equals 15 residues. V trimming: 2 bases; J trimming: 4 bases; junction bases outside the gene matches: 3. From germline, CDR1 is MDHEN and CDR2 SYDVKM. CDR3: CASSLNRGYNEKLFF. The CDR3 DNA is TGTGCCAGCAGTTTAAACAGGGGGTATAATGAAAAACTGTTTTTT.

V gene TRBV27 combines with J gene TRBJ1-1; D gene ambiguous. V was shortened by 0 bases and J by 2 bases, with 4 bases between the two germline ends. This CDR3 has 13 amino acids. Germline V lookup: CDR1 MNHEY, CDR2 SMNVEV (reference sequence). In DNA form, the CDR3 reads TGTGCCAGCAGTTTATCGGCAAACACTGAAGCTTTCTTT. Translating gives CASSLSANTEAFF.

V is TRBV5-1 and J is TRBJ1-1; D gene ambiguous. The CDR3 has 13 residues. The ends were cut back, 2 bases at V and 7 bases at J, with 12 bases in the middle. Germline V lookup: CDR1 SGHRS, CDR2 YFSETQ. The CDR3 coding sequence is TGCGCCAGCAGCTTAGATCCCGCGGTTGAAGCTTTCTTT. The encoded protein is CASSLDPAVEAFF.

The chain is built from TRBV6-1 and TRBJ2-1; 12 bases line up with TRBD2. The germline gives CDR1 MNHNS, CDR2 SASEGT. The ends lost 10 bases at V and 4 bases at J; junction bases unmatched: 2. This CDR3 region has 13 residues. CDR3 bases: TGTGCCACCGGACTAGCGGGGTACAATGAGCAGTTCTTC. It specifies CATGLAGYNEQFF.

The chain links TRBV9 to TRBJ1-1, with 7 bases that match TRBD1. CDR1 is SGDLS, CDR2 YYNGEE, per germline. The V and J ends lost 4 bases and 3 bases, in that order; junction bases with no gene match: 9. The CDR3 consists of 15 residues. The CDR3 nucleotides read TGTGCCAGCAGCCCCCGACAGGGAAAGGACACTGAAGCTTTCTTT. It codes for CASSPRQGKDTEAFF.

The V and J genes are TRBV7-6 and TRBJ2-5; 8 bases are shared with TRBD1. The CDR3 spans 14 residues. The junction had 8 bases not matched to a gene; V was cut back by 5 bases and J by 6 bases. The germline CDR1 and CDR2 sequences are SGHVS and FNYEAQ. The CDR3 coding sequence is TGTGCCAGCAGCCCCGGACAGGGCGAACAGACCCAGTACTTC. This translates into CASSPGQGEQTQYF.

This clone was recorded once. This rearrangement joins TRBV18 to TRBJ2-5, with D tentatively TRBD2 (5 bases). Deletions cut 3 bases from V and 1 base from J, with 9 bases between. This CDR3 has 14 residues. The V gene's germline CDR1 is KGHSH and CDR2 LQKENI. The CDR3 bases are TGTGCCAGCTCACCTGGAGGACCCCAAGAGACCCAGTACTTC. Translation: CASSPGGPQETQYF.

This clone was detected only once. At one end, the junction sequence differs from germline, possibly due to a read error. Other DNA variants within this sample encode the same CDR3. This chain links TRBV5-1 with TRBJ1-1; D is unclear. This CDR3 has 13 amino acids. Germline V gene lookup returns CDR1 SGHRS and CDR2 YFSETQ. The CDR3 here is CASSTTPGLEAFF. CDR3 in DNA: TGTGCCAGCAGTACCACTCCGGGTCTTGAAGCTTTCTTT.

The chain recombines TRBV12-1 with TRBJ2-4; the table gives TRBD2 as D, unverified against the DNA. TRBV12-1 is a pseudogene locus. This CDR3 is 20 amino acids long. The CDR3, as DNA: TGTGCCAGCAGCTTTGAAGCTAGCGGGGGCTCCGAGGGGACCAAAAACATTCAGTACTTC. It yields the protein CASSFEASGGSEGTKNIQYF.